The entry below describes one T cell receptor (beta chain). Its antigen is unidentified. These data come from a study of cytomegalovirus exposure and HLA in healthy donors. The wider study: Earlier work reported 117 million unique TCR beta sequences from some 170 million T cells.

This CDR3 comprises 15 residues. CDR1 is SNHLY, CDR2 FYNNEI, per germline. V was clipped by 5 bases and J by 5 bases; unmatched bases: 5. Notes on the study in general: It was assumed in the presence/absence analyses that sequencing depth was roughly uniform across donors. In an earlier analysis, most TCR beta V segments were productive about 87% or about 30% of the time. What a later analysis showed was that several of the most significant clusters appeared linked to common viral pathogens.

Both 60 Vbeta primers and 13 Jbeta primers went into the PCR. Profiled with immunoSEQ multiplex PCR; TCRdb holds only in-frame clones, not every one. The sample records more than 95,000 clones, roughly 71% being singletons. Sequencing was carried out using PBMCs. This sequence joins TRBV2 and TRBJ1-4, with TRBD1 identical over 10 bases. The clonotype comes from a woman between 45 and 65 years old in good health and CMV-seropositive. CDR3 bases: TGTGCCAGCAGTACTCCGGGACAGGGGAATGAAAAACTGTTTTTT. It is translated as CASSTPGQGNEKLFF.